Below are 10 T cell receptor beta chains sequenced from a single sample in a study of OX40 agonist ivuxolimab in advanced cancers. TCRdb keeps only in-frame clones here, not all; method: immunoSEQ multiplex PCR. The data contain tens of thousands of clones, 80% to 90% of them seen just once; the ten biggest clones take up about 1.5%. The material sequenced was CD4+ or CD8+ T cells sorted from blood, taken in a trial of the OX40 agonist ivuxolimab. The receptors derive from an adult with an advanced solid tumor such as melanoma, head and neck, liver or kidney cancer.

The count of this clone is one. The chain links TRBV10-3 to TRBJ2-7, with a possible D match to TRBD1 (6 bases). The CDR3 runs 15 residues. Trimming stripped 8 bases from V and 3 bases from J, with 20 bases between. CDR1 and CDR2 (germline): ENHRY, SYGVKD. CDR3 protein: CAIRNGTPFYYEQYF. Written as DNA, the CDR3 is TGTGCCATCCGCAATGGGACACCCTTTTACTACGAGCAGTACTTC.

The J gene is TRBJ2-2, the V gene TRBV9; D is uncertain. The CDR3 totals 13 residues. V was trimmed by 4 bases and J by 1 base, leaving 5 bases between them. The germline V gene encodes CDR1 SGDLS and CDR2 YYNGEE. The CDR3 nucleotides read TGTGCCAGCAGCAGGGAGAACACCGGGGAGCTGTTTTTT. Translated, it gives CASSRENTGELFF.

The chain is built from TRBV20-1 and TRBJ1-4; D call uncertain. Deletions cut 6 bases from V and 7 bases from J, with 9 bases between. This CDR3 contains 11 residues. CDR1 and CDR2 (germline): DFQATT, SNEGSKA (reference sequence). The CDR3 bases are TGCAGTGCCGCGAGAGGTGAAAAACTGTTTTTT. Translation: CSAARGEKLFF.

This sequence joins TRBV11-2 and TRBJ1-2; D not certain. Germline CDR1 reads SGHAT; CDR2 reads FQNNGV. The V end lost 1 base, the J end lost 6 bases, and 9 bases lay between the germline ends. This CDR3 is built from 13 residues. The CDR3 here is CASSLAGEDGYTF. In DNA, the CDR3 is TGTGCCAGCAGCTTAGCCGGCGAGGATGGCTACACCTTC.

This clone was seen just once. The CDR3 protein is CASSLFSGLAGHEQYF. CDR3 nucleotide sequence: TGCGCCAGCAGCTTGTTTTCCGGACTAGCGGGACACGAGCAGTACTTC. V and J are TRBV5-1 and TRBJ2-7; TRBD2 matches at 12 bases. CDR1 is SGHRS, CDR2 YFSETQ, per germline. Losses at the gene ends were 1 base for V and 5 bases for J; bases not matched to a gene: 7. The CDR3 runs 16 residues.

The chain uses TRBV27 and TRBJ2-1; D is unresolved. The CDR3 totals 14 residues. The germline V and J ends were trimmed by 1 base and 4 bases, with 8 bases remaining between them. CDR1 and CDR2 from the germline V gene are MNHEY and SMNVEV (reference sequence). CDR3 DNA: TGTGCCAGCAGTTTATTCGGCCAATACAATGAGCAGTTCTTC. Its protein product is CASSLFGQYNEQFF.

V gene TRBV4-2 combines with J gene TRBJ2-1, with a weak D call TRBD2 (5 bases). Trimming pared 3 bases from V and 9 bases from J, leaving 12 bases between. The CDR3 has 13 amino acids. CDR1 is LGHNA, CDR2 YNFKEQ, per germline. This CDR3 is CASSQQFGIEQFF. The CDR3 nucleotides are TGTGCCAGCAGCCAGCAATTCGGGATTGAGCAGTTCTTC.

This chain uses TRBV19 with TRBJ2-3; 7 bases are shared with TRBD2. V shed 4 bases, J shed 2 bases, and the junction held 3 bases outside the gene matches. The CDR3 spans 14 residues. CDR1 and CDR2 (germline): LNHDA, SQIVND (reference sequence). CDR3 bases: TGTGCCAGTAGTAGAAGCGGGAACACAGATACGCAGTATTTT. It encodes CASSRSGNTDTQYF. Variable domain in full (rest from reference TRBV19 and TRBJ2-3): DGGITQSPKYLFRKEGQNVTLSCEQNLNHDAMYWYRQDPGQGLRLIYYSQIVNDFQKGDIAEGYSVSREKKESFPLTVTSAQKNPTAFYLCASSRSGNTDTQYFGPGTRLTVL.

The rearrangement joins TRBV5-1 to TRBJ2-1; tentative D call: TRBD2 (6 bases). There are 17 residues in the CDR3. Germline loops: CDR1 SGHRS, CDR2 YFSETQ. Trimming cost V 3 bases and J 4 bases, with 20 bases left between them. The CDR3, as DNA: TGCGCCAGCAGCTCCAGGGACTCCGTAGGGCCTTACAATGAGCAGTTCTTC. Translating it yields CASSSRDSVGPYNEQFF. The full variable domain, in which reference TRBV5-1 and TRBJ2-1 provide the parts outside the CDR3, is KAGVTQTPRYLIKTRGQQVTLSCSPISGHRSVSWYQQTPGQGLQFLFEYFSETQRNKGNFPGRFSGRQFSNSRSEMNVSTLELGDSALYLCASSSRDSVGPYNEQFFGPGTRLTVL.

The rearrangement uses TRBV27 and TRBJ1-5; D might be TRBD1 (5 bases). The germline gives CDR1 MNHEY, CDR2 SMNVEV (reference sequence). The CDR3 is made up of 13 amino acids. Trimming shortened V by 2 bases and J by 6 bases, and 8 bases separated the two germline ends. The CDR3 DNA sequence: TGTGCCAGCAGTTTACGGGACGGTCAGCCCCAGCATTTT. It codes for CASSLRDGQPQHF.